This TCR beta chain comes out of a study of T-cell memory formation after mild COVID-19 (dated by TCRdb to the early 2020s). Broadly, across the study: TCR sequence clusters from the two donors were found to be largely donor specific. Longitudinal TCRalpha and TCRbeta repertoire sequencing tracked T-cell clones expanding and contracting after mild COVID-19 in a couple of donors. Two young, previously healthy adult volunteers made up the cohort, one male and one female. The investigation overall reported the following: Whether the second-wave clones peaking on day 37 were SARS-CoV-2 specific was not confirmed. Contracting CD4+ clones were found mainly in CM and EM memory subsets, while CD8+ clones were enriched in EMRA. Clones contracting from day 15 to 85 had balanced CD4/CD8 phenotypes, while a second wave expanding from day 15 to 37 was biased towards CD4+. The detection of some responding clones in pre-infection memory suggests that pre-existing cross-reactive memory T cells joined the SARS-CoV-2 response. Only two mild cases were covered in the study, and larger cohorts including severe cases with pre-infection samples were considered necessary.

Ficoll-Paque density gradient centrifugation was used to isolate PBMCs. A few counts support this clonotype. Its antigen is unknown. Base quality data are lacking; no much larger clone is found one base away. TCRdb records Illumina NovaSeq 6000 as the sequencer. TCRalpha and TCRbeta cDNA libraries were constructed by 5'RACE with constant-segment primers, with sample barcodes and unique molecular identifiers being introduced. RNA was extracted from every sample with Trizol reagent. Libraries were amplified in two PCR steps, with a second sample barcode and Illumina TruSeq adapters added in the second step. Sequencing of the libraries was done on an Illumina NovaSeq, producing 2 x 150 bp paired-end reads. The original pipeline was this. Demultiplexing of reads and collapsing into UMI-guided consensus sequences were performed with migec v1.2.7. Using mixcr v2.1.11, UMI consensuses were aligned to TRA and TRB V and J templates and then assembled into clonotypes. Expanded or contracted clonotypes were those called significant by both edgeR and NoisET, with noise models trained on biological replicates. For edgeR calls, a false discovery rate-adjusted p below 0.01 and a log2 fold-change threshold of 1 were applied. PCA with hierarchical clustering of max-normalized trajectories of the 1000 most abundant clonotypes was used as exploratory dynamics analysis. Each responding clone was given a CD4 or CD8 phenotype based on the CD4+ and CD8+ repertoires, which had been sequenced separately. TCRdb itself trimmed the public reads at Q25 with fastp, ran MiXCR and retained productive beta chains. Entries are consolidated by CDR3 protein sequence, retaining the most common genes and DNA. V and J calls and clone size were set by TCRdb, not the authors. The sample table holds almost 350,000 distinct CDR3 sequences, of which roughly 20% were seen once. The ten largest clonotypes hold approximately 22% of the sample.

Reading from cysteine to phenylalanine, the CDR3 counts 13 amino acids. This entry keeps only the CDR3 DNA: 39 bases, framed from base 1. V is shortened by 4 bases, J by 7 bases, and the region joining them spans 13 bases. Reading the germline V gene gives CDR1 MGHDK and CDR2 SYGVNS. Sequenced: PBMCs or a T cell subset sorted from them (not recorded which). Recombination connected TRBV25-1 to TRBJ1-2; the best D guess is TRBD1, with 6 bases matching. This sequence was found in a man aged 18 to 35 who had mild COVID-19 (a few samples of this study predate the infection). The sample titles of this study are shuffled in the database, so cell type and time point are left out; the donor was told from shared clones. For the CDR3, the sequence is CASSAPWGAGYTF. The sequenced DNA is TGTGCCAGCAGTGCGCCCTGGGGGGCTGGCTACACCTTC.